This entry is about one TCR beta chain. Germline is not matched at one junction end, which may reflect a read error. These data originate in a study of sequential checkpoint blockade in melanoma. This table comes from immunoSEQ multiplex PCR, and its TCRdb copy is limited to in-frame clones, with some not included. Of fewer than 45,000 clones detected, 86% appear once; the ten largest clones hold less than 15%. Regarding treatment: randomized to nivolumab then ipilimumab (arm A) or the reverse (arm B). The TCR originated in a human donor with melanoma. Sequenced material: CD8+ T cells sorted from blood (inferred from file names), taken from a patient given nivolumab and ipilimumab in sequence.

CDR3 in amino acids: CASSGSSYNEQFF. CDR3 coding DNA: TGTGCCAGTAGCGGGAGCTCCTACAATGAGCAGTTCTTC. The chain employs TRBV9 and TRBJ2-1; 9 nucleotides align to TRBD2. The length of the CDR3 is 13 residues. Germline loops: CDR1 SGDLS, CDR2 YYNGEE.